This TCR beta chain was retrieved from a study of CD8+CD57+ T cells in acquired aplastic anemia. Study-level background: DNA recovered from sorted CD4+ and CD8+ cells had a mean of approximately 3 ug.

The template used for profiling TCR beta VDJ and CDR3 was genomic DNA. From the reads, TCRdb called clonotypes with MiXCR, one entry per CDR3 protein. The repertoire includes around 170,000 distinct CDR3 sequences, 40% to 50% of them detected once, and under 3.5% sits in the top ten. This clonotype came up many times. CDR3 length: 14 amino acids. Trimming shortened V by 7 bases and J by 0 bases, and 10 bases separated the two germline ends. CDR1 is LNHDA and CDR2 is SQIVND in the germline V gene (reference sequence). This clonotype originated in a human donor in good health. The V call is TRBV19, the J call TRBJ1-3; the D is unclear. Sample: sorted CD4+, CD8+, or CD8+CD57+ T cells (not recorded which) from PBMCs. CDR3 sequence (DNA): TGTGCCAGTAATACGGGAAGCTCTGGAAACACCATATATTTT. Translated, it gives CASNTGSSGNTIYF.